This record looks at one TCR beta chain sequence and its context. The data originate from a study of blood T cell repertoires in COVID-19. From germline, CDR1 is LNHDA and CDR2 SQIVND (reference sequence). The CDR3 spans 15 residues. The V segment lost 6 bases and the J segment 4 bases; nucleotides outside the gene matches: 9. In the original processing: Nucleated cell counts were estimated from reference gene primer amplification. Only in-frame clones appear in the TCRdb table, and some are missing; sequencing was by immunoSEQ multiplex PCR. V and J calls and clone size are those listed in that table; D and trimming were worked out from the DNA. The data hold about 180,000 clones, with around 80% observed a single time.

This sequence joins TRBV19 and TRBJ1-5; 7 nucleotides align to TRBD1. The sequence came from a man aged 55 to 70 who had been exposed to COVID-19. The sequencing input was PBMCs or T cells enriched from blood (not recorded which). CDR3 loop: CASRTIGTDNQPQHF. The CDR3 DNA sequence: TGTGCCAGTAGGACCATCGGGACAGATAATCAGCCCCAGCATTTT.